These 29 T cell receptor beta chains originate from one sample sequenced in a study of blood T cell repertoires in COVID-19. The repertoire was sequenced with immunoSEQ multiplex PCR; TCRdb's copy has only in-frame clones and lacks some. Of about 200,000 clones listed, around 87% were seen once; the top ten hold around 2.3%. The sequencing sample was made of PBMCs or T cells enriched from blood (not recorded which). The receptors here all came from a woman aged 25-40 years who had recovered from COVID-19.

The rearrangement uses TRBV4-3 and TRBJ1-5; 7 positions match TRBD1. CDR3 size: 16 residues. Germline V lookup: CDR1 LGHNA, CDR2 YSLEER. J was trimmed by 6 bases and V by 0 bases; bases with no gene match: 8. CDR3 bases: TGCGCCAGCAGCCAAGATCTGGAGCAGGGGGGTCAGCCCCAGCATTTT. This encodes CASSQDLEQGGQPQHF.

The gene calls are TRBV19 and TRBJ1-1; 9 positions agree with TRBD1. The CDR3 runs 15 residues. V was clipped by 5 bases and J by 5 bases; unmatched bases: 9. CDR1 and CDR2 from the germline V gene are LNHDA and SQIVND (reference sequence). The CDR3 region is CASSPRTGEATEAFF. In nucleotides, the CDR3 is TGTGCCAGTAGTCCAAGGACAGGGGAGGCTACTGAAGCTTTCTTT. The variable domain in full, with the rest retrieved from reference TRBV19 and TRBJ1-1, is DGGITQSPKYLFRKEGQNVTLSCEQNLNHDAMYWYRQDPGQGLRLIYYSQIVNDFQKGDIAEGYSVSREKKESFPLTVTSAQKNPTAFYLCASSPRTGEATEAFFGQGTRLTVV.

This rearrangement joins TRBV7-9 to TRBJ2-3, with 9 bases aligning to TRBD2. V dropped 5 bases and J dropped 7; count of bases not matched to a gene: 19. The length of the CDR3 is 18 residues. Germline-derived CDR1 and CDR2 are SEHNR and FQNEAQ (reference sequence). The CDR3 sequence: CASSPAVAGVLTSYTQYF. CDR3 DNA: TGTGCCAGCAGCCCAGCAGTAGCGGGAGTCCTTACATCTTATACGCAGTATTTT.

The CDR3 sequence: CASSQDPSGGPDTQYF. CDR3 coding DNA: TGTGCCAGCAGCCAAGATCCTAGCGGGGGGCCAGATACGCAGTATTTT. This sequence joins TRBV3-1 (or the pseudogene TRBV3-2) and TRBJ2-3; 11 nucleotides match TRBD2. The CDR3 runs to 16 residues. V lost 0 bases and J lost 4; bases outside the gene matches: 3. Germline CDR1 reads LGHDT; CDR2 reads YNNKEL (reference sequence).

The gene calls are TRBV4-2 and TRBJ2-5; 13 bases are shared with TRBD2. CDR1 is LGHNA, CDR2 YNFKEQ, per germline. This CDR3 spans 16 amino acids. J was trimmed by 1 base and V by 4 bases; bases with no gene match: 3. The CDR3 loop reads CASSLTSGGIQETQYF. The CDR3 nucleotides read TGTGCCAGCAGCCTGACTAGCGGGGGGATCCAAGAGACCCAGTACTTC.

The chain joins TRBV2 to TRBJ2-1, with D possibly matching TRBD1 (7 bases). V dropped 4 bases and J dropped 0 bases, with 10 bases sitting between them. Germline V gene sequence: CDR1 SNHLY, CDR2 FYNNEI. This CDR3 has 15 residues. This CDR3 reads CASSVEGASYNEQFF. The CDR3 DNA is TGTGCCAGCAGTGTGGAGGGGGCCTCCTACAATGAGCAGTTCTTC.

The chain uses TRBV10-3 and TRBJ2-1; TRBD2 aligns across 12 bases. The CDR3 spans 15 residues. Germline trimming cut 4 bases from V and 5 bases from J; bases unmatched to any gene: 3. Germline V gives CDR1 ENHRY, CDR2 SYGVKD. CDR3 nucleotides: TGTGCCATCAGTGGGGGACTAGCGGGCGACAATGAGCAGTTCTTC. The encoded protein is CAISGGLAGDNEQFF.

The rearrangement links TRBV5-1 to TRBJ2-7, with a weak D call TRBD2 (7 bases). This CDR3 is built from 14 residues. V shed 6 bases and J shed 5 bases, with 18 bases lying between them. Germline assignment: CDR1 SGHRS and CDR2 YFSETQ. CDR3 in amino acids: CASNQGGGPHEQYF. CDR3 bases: TGCGCCAGCAATCAGGGAGGGGGGCCGCACGAGCAGTACTTC.

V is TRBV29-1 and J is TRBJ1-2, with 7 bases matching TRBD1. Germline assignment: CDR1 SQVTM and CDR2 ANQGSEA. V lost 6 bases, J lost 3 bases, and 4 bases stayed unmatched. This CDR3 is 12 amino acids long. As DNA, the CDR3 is TGCAGCGTGCTAGGGGGCTACTATGGCTACACCTTC. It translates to CSVLGGYYGYTF.

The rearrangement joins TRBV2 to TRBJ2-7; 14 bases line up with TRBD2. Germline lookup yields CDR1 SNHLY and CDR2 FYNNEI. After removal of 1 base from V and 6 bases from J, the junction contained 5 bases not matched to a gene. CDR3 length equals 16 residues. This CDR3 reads CASSEGWTSGGPEQYF. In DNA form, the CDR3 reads TGTGCCAGCAGTGAAGGTTGGACTAGCGGGGGGCCCGAGCAGTACTTC.

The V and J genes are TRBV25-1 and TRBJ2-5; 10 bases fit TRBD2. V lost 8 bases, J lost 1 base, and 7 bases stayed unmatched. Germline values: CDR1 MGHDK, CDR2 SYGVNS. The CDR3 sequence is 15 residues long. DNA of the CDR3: TGTGCCAGCTACGGGACTAGCGCCTTCCAAGAGACCCAGTACTTC. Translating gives CASYGTSAFQETQYF.

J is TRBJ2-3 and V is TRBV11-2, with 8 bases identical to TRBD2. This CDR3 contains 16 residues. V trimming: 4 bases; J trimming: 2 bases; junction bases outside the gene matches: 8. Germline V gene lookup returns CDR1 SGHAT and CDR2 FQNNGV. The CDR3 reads CASSSRGGQPTDTQYF. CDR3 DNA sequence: TGTGCCAGCAGCTCCCGGGGGGGCCAACCCACAGATACGCAGTATTTT.

The CDR3 nucleotides read TGTGCCAGCAGCTTAAGGGAACGGGACAGAACCTCCTACGAGCAGTACTTC. Its protein product is CASSLRERDRTSYEQYF. The chain carries TRBV7-9 and TRBJ2-7; 7 bases map to TRBD1. The CDR3 extends over 17 amino acids. V was clipped by 2 bases and J by 0 bases; unmatched bases: 10. Germline V gene sequence: CDR1 SEHNR, CDR2 FQNEAQ (reference sequence).

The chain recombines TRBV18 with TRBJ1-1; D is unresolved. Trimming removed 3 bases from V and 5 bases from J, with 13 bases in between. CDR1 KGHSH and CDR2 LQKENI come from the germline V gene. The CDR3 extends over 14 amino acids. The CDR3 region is CASSPAGIATEAFF. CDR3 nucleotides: TGTGCCAGCTCACCGGCCGGGATCGCAACTGAAGCTTTCTTT.

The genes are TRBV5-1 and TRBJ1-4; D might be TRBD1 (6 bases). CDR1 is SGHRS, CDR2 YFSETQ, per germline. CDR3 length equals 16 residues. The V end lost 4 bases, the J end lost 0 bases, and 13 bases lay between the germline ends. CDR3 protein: CASSTGITATNEKLFF. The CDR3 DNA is TGCGCCAGCAGCACAGGGATTACAGCAACTAATGAAAAACTGTTTTTT.

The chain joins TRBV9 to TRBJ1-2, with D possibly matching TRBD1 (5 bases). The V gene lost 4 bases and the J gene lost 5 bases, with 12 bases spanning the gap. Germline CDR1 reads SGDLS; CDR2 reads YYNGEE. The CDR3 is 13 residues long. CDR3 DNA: TGTGCCAGCAGCCAAGACAGCGAATATGGCTACACCTTC. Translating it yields CASSQDSEYGYTF.

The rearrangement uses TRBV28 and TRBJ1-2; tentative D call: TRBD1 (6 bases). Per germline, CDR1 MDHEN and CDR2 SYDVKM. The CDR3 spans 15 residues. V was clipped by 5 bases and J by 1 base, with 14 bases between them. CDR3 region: CASSPPGHLNYGYTF. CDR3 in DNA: TGTGCCAGCAGTCCTCCGGGACACCTTAACTATGGCTACACCTTC.

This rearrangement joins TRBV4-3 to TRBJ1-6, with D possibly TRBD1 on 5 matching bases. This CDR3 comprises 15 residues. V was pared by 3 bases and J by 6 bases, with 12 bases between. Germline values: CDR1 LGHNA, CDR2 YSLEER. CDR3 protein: CASSQRDGPNSPLHF. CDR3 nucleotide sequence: TGCGCCAGCAGCCAGCGGGACGGACCTAATTCACCCCTCCACTTT.

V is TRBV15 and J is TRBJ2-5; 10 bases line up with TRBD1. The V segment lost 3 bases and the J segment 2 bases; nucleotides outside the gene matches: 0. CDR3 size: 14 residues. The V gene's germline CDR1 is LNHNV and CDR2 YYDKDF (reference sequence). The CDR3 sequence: CATSRGQGQETQYF. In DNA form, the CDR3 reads TGTGCCACCAGCAGGGGACAGGGGCAAGAGACCCAGTACTTC.

The CDR3 coding sequence is TGTGCCAGCAGCTCGCGGGGGGGGACAGGCAATGAAAAACTGTTTTTT. Its translation is CASSSRGGTGNEKLFF. The chain employs TRBV7-2 and TRBJ1-4; 8 nucleotides line up with TRBD1. V shed 4 bases, J shed 5 bases, and the junction held 9 bases outside the gene matches. The germline V gene has CDR1 SGHTA and CDR2 FQGNSA. CDR3 length equals 16 residues.

This CDR3 reads CASSLAGGGTQYF. CDR3 bases: TGTGCCAGCTCACTAGCGGGGGGAGGGACCCAGTACTTC. The chain couples TRBV27 to TRBJ2-5; 12 bases are a match to TRBD2. Losses at the gene ends were 8 bases for V and 7 bases for J; bases not matched to a gene: 5. The CDR3 consists of 13 residues. Germline lookup yields CDR1 MNHEY and CDR2 SMNVEV (reference sequence).

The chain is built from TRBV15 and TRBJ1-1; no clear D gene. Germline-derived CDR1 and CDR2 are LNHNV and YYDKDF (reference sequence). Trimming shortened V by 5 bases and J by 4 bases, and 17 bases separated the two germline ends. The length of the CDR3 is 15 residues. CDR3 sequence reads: CATSRSAGSGTEAFF. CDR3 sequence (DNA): TGTGCCACCAGCCGCTCTGCGGGGTCCGGCACTGAAGCTTTCTTT. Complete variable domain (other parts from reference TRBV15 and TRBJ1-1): DAMVIQNPRYQVTQFGKPVTLSCSQTLNHNVMYWYQQKSSQAPKLLFHYYDKDFNNEADTPDNFQSRRPNTSFCFLDIRSPGLGDTAMYLCATSRSAGSGTEAFFGQGTRLTVV.

The chain's CDR3 is CASSISQGGYQPQHF. Here the CDR3 DNA reads TGTGCCAGCAGCATTAGCCAAGGTGGATATCAGCCCCAGCATTTT. This chain uses TRBV7-6 with TRBJ1-5; unclear D gene. The CDR3 covers 15 residues. Trimming took 5 bases from V and 5 from J, leaving 16 bases between them. Germline CDR1 SGHVS, CDR2 FNYEAQ. The full variable domain, with the rest looked up from reference TRBV7-6 and TRBJ1-5, is GAGVSQSPRYKVTKRGQDVALRCDPISGHVSLYWYRQALGQGPEFLTYFNYEAQQDKSGLPNDRFSAERPEGSISTLTIQRTEQRDSAMYRCASSISQGGYQPQHFGDGTRLSIL.

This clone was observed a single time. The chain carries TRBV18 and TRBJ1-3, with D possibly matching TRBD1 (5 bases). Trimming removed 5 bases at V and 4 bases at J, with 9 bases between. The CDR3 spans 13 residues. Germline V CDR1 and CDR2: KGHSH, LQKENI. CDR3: CASSKGSGNTIYF. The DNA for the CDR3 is TGTGCCAGCTCAAAGGGGTCAGGAAACACCATATATTTT.

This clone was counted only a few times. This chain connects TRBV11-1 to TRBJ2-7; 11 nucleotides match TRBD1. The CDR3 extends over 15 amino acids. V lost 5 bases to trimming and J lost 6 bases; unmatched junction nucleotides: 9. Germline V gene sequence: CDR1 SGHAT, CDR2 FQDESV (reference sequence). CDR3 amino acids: CASSGRRDRGSEQYF. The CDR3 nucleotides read TGTGCCAGCAGCGGCCGCCGGGACAGGGGGAGCGAGCAGTACTTC.

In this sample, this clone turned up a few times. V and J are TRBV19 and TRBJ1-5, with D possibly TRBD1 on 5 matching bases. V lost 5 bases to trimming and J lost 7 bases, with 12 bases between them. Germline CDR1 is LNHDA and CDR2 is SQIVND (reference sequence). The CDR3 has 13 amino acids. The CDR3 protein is CASSSAQGQPQHF. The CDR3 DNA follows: TGTGCCAGTAGTTCAGCCCAGGGCCAGCCCCAGCATTTT.

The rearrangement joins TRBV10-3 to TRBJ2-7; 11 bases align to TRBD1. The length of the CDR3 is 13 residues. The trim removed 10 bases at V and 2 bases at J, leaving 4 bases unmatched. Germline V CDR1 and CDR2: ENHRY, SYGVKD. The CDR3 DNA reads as TGTGCCACCGGGACAGGGGGGCCCTACGAGCAGTACTTC. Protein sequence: CATGTGGPYEQYF.

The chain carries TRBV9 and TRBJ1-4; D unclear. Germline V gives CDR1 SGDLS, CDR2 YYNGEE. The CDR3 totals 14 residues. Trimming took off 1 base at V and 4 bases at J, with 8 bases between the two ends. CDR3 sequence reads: CASSVRRDNEKLFF. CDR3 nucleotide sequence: TGTGCCAGCAGCGTAAGGCGGGATAATGAAAAACTGTTTTTT. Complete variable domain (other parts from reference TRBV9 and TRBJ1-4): DSGVTQTPKHLITATGQRVTLRCSPRSGDLSVYWYQQSLDQGLQFLIQYYNGEERAKGNILERFSAQQFPDLHSELNLSSLELGDSALYFCASSVRRDNEKLFFGSGTQLSVL.

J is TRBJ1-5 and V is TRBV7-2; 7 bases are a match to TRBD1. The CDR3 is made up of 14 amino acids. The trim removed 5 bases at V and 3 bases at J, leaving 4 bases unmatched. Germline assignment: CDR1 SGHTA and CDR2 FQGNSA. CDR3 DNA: TGTGCCAGCAGCGAGGGACAGCTCAATCAGCCCCAGCATTTT. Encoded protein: CASSEGQLNQPQHF.